The entry below gives a single TCR beta chain sequence along with its context. Its antigen is not identified. Some second doses came at about 4 weeks and others at about 12 weeks; these were pooled. The sample comes from a study of T cell responses to AZD1222 COVID-19 vaccine. Findings and limits, study-wide: Clonal diversity was possibly underestimated; the donors were predominantly white British and more often female. Repertoires in all cases were sampled only once the peak T cell response had passed. The study found vaccine-associated CD4 TCRs spanning spike, dominant at 160-218 and 743-854.

This CDR3 is 16 amino acids long. The ends lost 4 bases at V and 5 bases at J; junction bases unmatched: 9. From germline, CDR1 is KGHDR and CDR2 SFDVKD. Data came from immunoSEQ multiplex PCR; TCRdb stores just in-frame clones and leaves some out. Among 85,000 to 90,000 clones listed, about 89% were seen once. This material consisted of peripheral blood, taken 28 days after the second AZD1222 dose. The chain recombines TRBV24-1 with TRBJ2-1, with 8 bases lining up with TRBD1. This TCR derives from an adult who received the AZD1222 COVID-19 vaccine. For the CDR3, the DNA is TGTGCCACCAGTGACCCAGACAGGGGCTATGACAATGAGCAGTTCTTC. This translates into CATSDPDRGYDNEQFF.